Presented here are 19 T cell receptor beta chains from one specimen sequenced in a study of T cells after yellow fever vaccination. TCRdb reprocessed the 5' RACE reads via MiXCR and lists one record per CDR3 protein. This sample carries about 310,000 distinct CDR3 sequences, approximately 3.9% of them seen once, and the ten largest clones take around 20%. The starting material was PBMCs, obtained on the day of the yellow fever booster vaccination. Receptor source: a young man who received the YFV17D yellow fever vaccine.

CDR3 bases: TGTGCCTGGAGAGGGGGACAGGGCGTATACAATGAGCAGTTCTTC. This sequence encodes CAWRGGQGVYNEQFF. The chain couples TRBV30 to TRBJ2-1; 9 positions match TRBD1. CDR1 is GTSNPN, CDR2 SVGIG, per germline (reference sequence). Trimming removed 3 bases from V and 4 bases from J; junction bases left unmatched: 7. The CDR3 totals 15 residues.

This clonotype has at least ten counts. The rearrangement links TRBV24-1 to TRBJ2-1, with D tentatively TRBD1 (6 bases). The CDR3 is 12 amino acids. V shed 5 bases and J shed 7 bases, with 8 bases lying between them. CDR1 is KGHDR, CDR2 SFDVKD, per germline. The CDR3 DNA reads as TGTGCCACCAGTGCACAGGGAAATGAGCAGTTCTTC. As protein: CATSAQGNEQFF.

This clonotype has a count of ten or more. The chain couples TRBV5-1 to TRBJ2-2; D remains ambiguous. V dropped 1 base and J dropped 3 bases, with 10 bases sitting between them. Germline lookup yields CDR1 SGHRS and CDR2 YFSETQ. The CDR3 loop spans 15 amino acids. The DNA for the CDR3 is TGCGCCAGCAGCTTGAGGCAGACCGACACCGGGGAGCTGTTTTTT. Protein sequence: CASSLRQTDTGELFF.

This clonotype was counted many times. J is TRBJ2-5 and V is TRBV5-1; the match to TRBD2 covers 8 bases. Germline V gene lookup returns CDR1 SGHRS and CDR2 YFSETQ. After removal of 0 bases from V and 6 bases from J, the junction contained 19 bases not matched to a gene. The CDR3 runs 19 residues. The CDR3 DNA reads TGCGCCAGCAGCTTGGAATCTTTAGTTACGGGGGGGCCCTGGAAGACCCAGTACTTC. Its protein is CASSLESLVTGGPWKTQYF.

This clonotype was detected a few times. The rearrangement uses TRBV5-4 and TRBJ2-7, with 9 bases fitting TRBD1. Germline V CDR1 and CDR2: SGHNT, YYREEE (reference sequence). V gave up 4 bases and J gave up 9 bases; unmatched junction bases: 5. CDR3 length equals 12 residues. This CDR3 reads CASSRDRDRQYV. The CDR3 region has the DNA TGTGCCAGCAGCCGGGACAGGGACAGGCAGTACGTC.

This clonotype was seen repeatedly, ten times or more. This chain connects TRBV20-1 to TRBJ2-3; TRBD1 might be the D (5 bases). This CDR3 has 19 amino acids. V was pared by 3 bases and J by 2 bases, with 27 bases between. Germline lookup yields CDR1 DFQATT and CDR2 SNEGSKA (reference sequence). The CDR3 region has the DNA TGCAGTGCTAGGACGGTGACAGCAGCAGCACTGCACCCCACAGATACGCAGTATTTT. Translation: CSARTVTAAALHPTDTQYF.

This clonotype was detected ten times or more. The V gene is TRBV5-1, the J gene TRBJ2-3; D gene uncertain. Germline CDR1 and CDR2: SGHRS and YFSETQ. The ends were cut back, 2 bases at V and 0 bases at J, with 7 bases in the middle. CDR3 length: 14 residues. The CDR3 sequence: CASSFSRSTDTQYF. The CDR3 DNA sequence: TGCGCCAGCAGCTTTAGTCGGAGCACAGATACGCAGTATTTT.

This clonotype has more than one count but fewer than ten. The genes are TRBV2 and TRBJ1-4, with TRBD1 matching over 10 bases. Germline loops: CDR1 SNHLY, CDR2 FYNNEI. Germline trimming cut 6 bases from V and 1 base from J; bases unmatched to any gene: 5. This CDR3 has 16 residues. In nucleotides, the CDR3 is TGTGCCAGCAGCGGGACAGGGGAGGGAACTAATGAAAAACTGTTTTTT. Translating it yields CASSGTGEGTNEKLFF. Variable domain in full (rest from reference TRBV2 and TRBJ1-4): EPEVTQTPSHQVTQMGQEVILRCVPISNHLYFYWYRQILGQKVEFLVSFYNNEISEKSEIFDDQFSVERPDGSNFTLKIRSTKLEDSAMYFCASSGTGEGTNEKLFFGSGTQLSVL.

With respect to this clonotype: A much larger clone lies one base from this, so it may be a read error. V is TRBV10-3 and J is TRBJ2-1; D is possibly TRBD2 (5 bases). This CDR3 has 15 amino acids. Germline CDR1 reads ENHRY; CDR2 reads SYGVKD. CDR3 sequence reads: CDISELRESYNEQFF. The DNA for the CDR3 is TGTGACATCAGTGAGTTGAGGGAATCCTACAATGAGCAGTTCTTC.

The table lists this clonotype with many counts. The V gene is TRBV12-3 or TRBV12-4, the J gene TRBJ1-2; D call uncertain. This CDR3 is built from 15 residues. Trimming pared 3 bases from V and 5 bases from J, leaving 16 bases between. CDR3 residues: CASSFTAAAVYGYTF. The CDR3 bases are TGTGCCAGCAGTTTCACGGCAGCCGCGGTTTATGGCTACACCTTC.

This clonotype was seen many times. The gene calls are TRBV10-3 and TRBJ2-3; D perhaps matches TRBD2 (6 bases). CDR1 and CDR2 from the germline V gene are ENHRY and SYGVKD. The CDR3 totals 16 residues. The V end was cut by 3 bases, the J end by 0 bases, with 13 bases between. For the CDR3, the DNA is TGTGCCATCAGTGATAAGCTAGCGCCTAGCACAGATACGCAGTATTTT. As protein: CAISDKLAPSTDTQYF.

The chain is built from TRBV4-1 and TRBJ1-5, with a tentative D call TRBD1 (6 bases). V lost 4 bases and J 4 bases, leaving 20 bases between the germline ends. This CDR3 spans 17 amino acids. Germline lookup yields CDR1 MGHRA and CDR2 YSYEKL. CDR3 DNA: TGCGCCAGCAGCCCGAAGGGTCGGGGGGGGGCTAATCAGCCCCAGCATTTT. Its protein product is CASSPKGRGGANQPQHF.

This clonotype was seen repeatedly, ten times or more. The chain links TRBV5-1 to TRBJ2-5, with 13 bases aligning to TRBD2. The V segment lost 3 bases and the J segment 8 bases; nucleotides outside the gene matches: 16. From germline, CDR1 is SGHRS and CDR2 YFSETQ. The CDR3 contains 18 residues. CDR3 residues: CASSWRTSGGPTGETQYF. The CDR3 coding sequence is TGCGCCAGCAGCTGGAGGACTAGCGGGGGACCCACGGGGGAAACCCAGTACTTC.

V and J are TRBV20-1 and TRBJ2-5, with D tentatively TRBD2 (7 bases). Germline CDR1 and CDR2: DFQATT and SNEGSKA (reference sequence). The CDR3 has 17 residues. V lost 5 bases and J lost 4, with 26 bases in between. Here the CDR3 DNA reads TGCAGTGCTCCCCCCGTGGACTCTAGGGGGGGGGGAGAGACCCAGTACTTC. This translates into CSAPPVDSRGGGETQYF.

This clonotype has a handful of counts. CDR3 sequence reads: CAITDRIGRDEKLFF. The CDR3 nucleotides are TGTGCCATCACAGACCGTATCGGGAGGGATGAAAAACTGTTTTTT. The rearrangement joins TRBV10-3 to TRBJ1-4; no firm D call. Germline V gene sequence: CDR1 ENHRY, CDR2 SYGVKD. V lost 7 bases, J lost 6 bases, and 18 bases lay in between. The CDR3 is made up of 15 amino acids.

Many counts were recorded for this clonotype. This CDR3 is CASSPTWGLDIQYF. The CDR3 DNA follows: TGTGCCAGCAGCCCCACGTGGGGTTTGGACATTCAGTACTTC. The gene calls are TRBV9 and TRBJ2-4, with D hard to call. Germline V gene sequence: CDR1 SGDLS, CDR2 YYNGEE. This CDR3 comprises 14 residues. The V end was cut by 4 bases, the J end by 8 bases, with 16 bases between. Full variable domain (rest looked up from reference TRBV9 and TRBJ2-4): DSGVTQTPKHLITATGQRVTLRCSPRSGDLSVYWYQQSLDQGLQFLIQYYNGEERAKGNILERFSAQQFPDLHSELNLSSLELGDSALYFCASSPTWGLDIQYFGAGTRLSVL.

This clonotype has a count of ten or more. The V and J genes are TRBV5-1 and TRBJ2-1; TRBD1 agrees at 9 bases. This CDR3 region has 15 residues. The V gene end was trimmed by 2 bases and the J gene end by 5 bases; junction bases not matched to a gene: 5. CDR1 and CDR2 from the germline V gene are SGHRS and YFSETQ. In DNA form, the CDR3 reads TGCGCCAGCAGCTTTTCCGGGACAGGGAACAATGAGCAGTTCTTC. As protein: CASSFSGTGNNEQFF.

This clonotype was recorded a few times. This sequence joins TRBV6-2 or TRBV6-3 and TRBJ1-1, with 8 bases lining up with TRBD1. J was trimmed by 2 bases and V by 6 bases; bases with no gene match: 2. CDR1 is MNHEY, CDR2 SVGEGT, per germline. The CDR3 sequence is 13 residues long. CDR3: CASRQGGNTEAFF. The CDR3 coding sequence is TGTGCCAGCAGACAGGGGGGCAACACTGAAGCTTTCTTT.

This chain joins TRBV15 and TRBJ2-1, with no clear D. CDR1 is LNHNV and CDR2 is YYDKDF in the germline V gene (reference sequence). The length of the CDR3 is 14 residues. The V end lost 3 bases, the J end lost 6 bases, and 12 bases lay between the germline ends. This chain's CDR3 is CATSRAAGLNEQFF. The DNA of the CDR3 is TGTGCCACCAGCAGGGCAGCCGGTCTCAATGAGCAGTTCTTC.